These T cell receptor beta chains were read from a single sample in a study of response to subunit inactivated influenza vaccine. TCRdb re-called the RT-PCR reads with MiXCR, one entry per CDR3 protein. Among some 190,000 distinct CDR3 sequences, roughly 14% were seen once, and the ten largest hold approximately 27%. Sequencing was performed on CD8+ T cells sorted from PBMCs, taken about 5 days after vaccination. Every receptor here comes from a man aged 50-59 years who received an inactivated influenza vaccine. Each CDR3 is given with its conserved first and last residue. D genes are given only for firm matches. Clone size is shown for a subset of rows, as once, few, many or a class of expanded clone.

cdr3_aa cdr3_nt v_call clone_size d_call j_call
CASRTGTSGTGELFF TGTGCCAGCAGGACCGGGACTAGCGGCACCGGGGAGCTGTTTTTT TRBV7-9 - TRBD2 TRBJ2-2
CSVIELAGSYNEQFF TGCAGCGTTATTGAACTAGCGGGATCCTACAATGAGCAGTTCTTC TRBV29-1 - TRBD2 TRBJ2-1
CASSQLGGEGSGELFF TGTGCCAGCAGCCAATTAGGGGGTGAAGGTTCCGGGGAGCTGTTTTTT TRBV7-3 few - TRBJ2-2
CSARTPGLGFFETQYF TGCAGTGCTAGAACCCCGGGACTAGGGTTTTTCGAGACCCAGTACTTC TRBV20-1 few TRBD2 TRBJ2-5
CASSDSRGGMNTGELFF TGTGCCAGCAGCGACTCCCGGGGGGGAATGAACACCGGGGAGCTGTTTTTT TRBV9 few TRBD2 TRBJ2-2
CSVVRKGTYEQYF TGCAGCGTTGTAAGGAAAGGCACCTACGAGCAGTACTTC TRBV29-1 few - TRBJ2-7
CASSQPRMEGVLPPETQYF TGTGCCAGCAGTCAGCCCCGCATGGAGGGGGTATTACCCCCAGAGACCCAGTACTTC TRBV6-2/TRBV6-3 few - TRBJ2-5
CASSLGNQFYEQYF TGTGCCAGCAGCTTAGGAAATCAATTCTACGAGCAGTACTTC TRBV11-2 few - TRBJ2-7
CASSLEVWEETQYF TGTGCCAGCAGCTTAGAAGTCTGGGAAGAGACCCAGTACTTC TRBV7-9 few - TRBJ2-5
CASSQDFTGGYEQYF TGCGCCAGCAGCCAAGATTTTACAGGGGGCTACGAGCAGTACTTC TRBV4-3 once TRBD1 TRBJ2-7
CASSLVDRGVYEQYF TGTGCCAGCAGCTTAGTGGACAGGGGGGTGTACGAGCAGTACTTC TRBV7-9 - TRBD1 TRBJ2-7
CASSYSFAGLFGNQPQHF TGTGCCAGCAGTTACTCGTTTGCAGGATTGTTTGGCAATCAGCCCCAGCATTTT TRBV6-5 few - TRBJ1-5
CASSDSGGQETQYF TGTGCCAGCAGTGATAGCGGGGGACAAGAGACCCAGTACTTC TRBV2 - TRBD2 TRBJ2-5
CASSVSSDSSYEQYF TGTGCCAGCAGCGTATCAAGTGATAGCTCCTACGAGCAGTACTTC TRBV9 - - TRBJ2-7
CASSSPKGPLAKNIQYF TGTGCCAGCAGCTCGCCTAAGGGGCCGTTAGCCAAAAACATTCAGTACTTC TRBV11-2 - - TRBJ2-4
CASSAGTAEYF TGTGCCAGCAGCGCCGGGACTGCAGAGTATTTT TRBV6-6 few - TRBJ2-3
CSARDAQPRVERPQHF TGCAGTGCTAGAGATGCCCAACCCCGGGTAGAACGGCCCCAGCATTTT TRBV20-1 few - TRBJ1-5
CASSPPSGSSYNEQFF TGTGCCAGCAGCCCCCCTAGCGGGAGCTCCTACAATGAGCAGTTCTTC TRBV7-9 - TRBD2 TRBJ2-1
CASSSAVTDTQYF TGTGCCAGCAGTTCCGCAGTCACAGATACGCAGTATTTT TRBV12-3/TRBV12-4 - - TRBJ2-3
CASSVETGVTDTQYF TGTGCCAGCAGCGTAGAGACAGGGGTGACAGATACGCAGTATTTT TRBV9 few TRBD1 TRBJ2-3
CASSYPLRRLSSYEQYF TGTGCCAGCAGTTACCCCCTTCGGCGGCTGAGCTCCTACGAGCAGTACTTC TRBV6-2/TRBV6-3 - - TRBJ2-7
CASSQDEGDEQFF TGTGCCAGCAGCCAAGATGAGGGGGATGAGCAGTTCTTC TRBV3-1 - - TRBJ2-1